These 26 T cell receptor beta chains came from one sample sequenced in a study of regulatory T cells in long-lasting Graves disease. Combining iRepertoire HTBI primers with Arm-PCR of CDR3 regions, the authors built TCR beta libraries. TCRdb re-called the multiplex PCR reads through MiXCR, storing one row per CDR3 protein. The repertoire includes a few hundred thousand distinct CDR3 sequences, around 20% of them detected once, and approximately 15% sits in the top ten. The time point is: newly diagnosed GD, antithyroid drugs for less than 3 months. TCR sequences were obtained from RNA taken from PBMCs. This sample comprised peripheral blood mononuclear cells (PBMCs), obtained at new diagnosis, from a patient treated with antithyroid drugs. The receptor source for this set is a female donor with Graves disease.

The chain uses TRBV5-1 and TRBJ2-3; maybe TRBD1 (6 bases). Germline lookup yields CDR1 SGHRS and CDR2 YFSETQ. CDR3 length equals 14 residues. V was trimmed by 4 bases and J by 5 bases, leaving 14 bases between them. CDR3 DNA sequence: TGCGCCAGCAGCCCGCGACTGGACAGAGATACGCAGTATTTT. This encodes CASSPRLDRDTQYF.

The gene calls are TRBV9 and TRBJ2-1; maybe TRBD2 (7 bases). The ends were cut back, 4 bases at V and 4 bases at J, with 15 bases in the middle. This CDR3 region has 15 residues. Germline values: CDR1 SGDLS, CDR2 YYNGEE. DNA for the CDR3: TGTGCCAGCAGCATCTCAGCGGGACATTACAATGAGCAGTTCTTC. As protein: CASSISAGHYNEQFF.

This clonotype was seen at least ten times. This chain uses TRBV2 with TRBJ2-1; D is unresolved. CDR1 and CDR2 from the germline V gene are SNHLY and FYNNEI. V lost 1 base and J 9 bases, leaving 10 bases between the germline ends. This CDR3 contains 13 residues. The CDR3 coding sequence is TGTGCCAGCAGTGAAGGACGGTGGGGTGAGCAGTTCTTC. Translated, it gives CASSEGRWGEQFF.

As for this clonotype: Given a far larger clone just one base away, this is likely a sequencing read error. V and J are TRBV6-2 or TRBV6-3 and TRBJ1-2; 9 bases are a match to TRBD1. Germline CDR1 reads MNHEY; CDR2 reads SVGEGT. The CDR3 runs 13 residues. Unmatched junction bases numbered 4, after V lost 5 bases and J lost 6 bases. CDR3: CASSEGQGDGYTF. The CDR3, as DNA: TGTGCCAGCAGTGAGGGACAGGGAGATGGCTACACCTTC.

The chain is built from TRBV7-9 and TRBJ2-7, with D perhaps being TRBD1 or TRBD2 (5 bases each). CDR3 size: 15 residues. V lost 4 bases to trimming and J lost 5 bases, with 18 bases between them. CDR1 is SEHNR, CDR2 FQNEAQ, per germline (reference sequence). The CDR3 loop reads CASSSYGAADHEQYF. CDR3 nucleotide sequence: TGTGCCAGCAGCTCCTACGGGGCAGCAGACCACGAGCAGTACTTC.

This clonotype was seen repeatedly, ten times or more. The chain's CDR3 is CASSTNRDRAYEQYF. The CDR3 DNA reads TGTGCCAGCAGCACAAACCGGGACAGGGCCTACGAGCAGTACTTC. The chain carries TRBV28 and TRBJ2-7; 9 nucleotides agree with TRBD1. Germline CDR1 is MDHEN and CDR2 is SYDVKM. Losses at the gene ends were 6 bases for V and 2 bases for J; bases not matched to a gene: 8. The CDR3 runs 15 residues.

For this clonotype: Sequence at one end of the junction differs from germline and may be a read error. The rearrangement uses TRBV3-1 and TRBJ2-4, with 8 bases lining up with TRBD1. This CDR3 is 17 amino acids long. Germline assignment: CDR1 LGHDT and CDR2 YNNKEL (reference sequence). The CDR3 reads CAGSQESRGRAKNIQYF. The CDR3 nucleotides read TGTGCCGGCAGCCAAGAGAGCAGGGGGCGAGCCAAAAACATTCAGTACTTC.

The chain combines TRBV7-3 with TRBJ2-2; the match to TRBD1 covers 12 bases. The germline V gene has CDR1 SGHTA and CDR2 FQGTGA. The CDR3 is 19 residues long. V was pared by 5 bases and J by 2 bases, with 12 bases of the junction left unmatched. In DNA, the CDR3 is TGTGCCAGCAGCAAACGACGACTGGGACAGGGGGCCAACACCGGGGAGCTGTTTTTT. Translating gives CASSKRRLGQGANTGELFF.

This clonotype showed up many times. The chain carries TRBV6-5 and TRBJ1-4, with TRBD1 as a possible D gene (5 bases). V dropped 0 bases and J dropped 4 bases, with 12 bases sitting between them. This CDR3 comprises 16 residues. Germline V lookup: CDR1 MNHEY, CDR2 SVGAGI. The CDR3 region is CASSYSNTGFNEKLFF. The CDR3 region has the DNA TGTGCCAGCAGTTACTCGAATACAGGATTTAATGAAAAACTGTTTTTT.

This clonotype was recorded at least ten times. The CDR3 is CASSPTGAYGYTF. CDR3 DNA sequence: TGTGCCAGCTCACCTACGGGGGCCTATGGCTACACCTTC. This chain connects TRBV18 to TRBJ1-2, with D possibly matching TRBD1 (6 bases). Germline CDR1 reads KGHSH; CDR2 reads LQKENI. Trimming took off 3 bases at V and 4 bases at J, with 9 bases between the two ends. This CDR3 region has 13 residues.

The chain carries TRBV19 and TRBJ1-5, with unresolved D. CDR3 length: 14 amino acids. The germline gives CDR1 LNHDA, CDR2 SQIVND (reference sequence). The V end was cut by 9 bases, the J end by 4 bases, with 16 bases between. The CDR3 sequence is CASGNSWGNQPQHF. The CDR3 nucleotides are TGTGCCAGCGGGAACAGCTGGGGAAATCAGCCCCAGCATTTT.

This clonotype occurred many times. The chain joins TRBV19 to TRBJ1-2; D possibly corresponds to TRBD1 (6 bases). Germline CDR1 reads LNHDA; CDR2 reads SQIVND (reference sequence). The germline V and J ends were trimmed by 5 bases and 6 bases, with 16 bases remaining between them. The CDR3 is 14 residues long. This CDR3 is CASSGPGGLDGYTF. As DNA, the CDR3 is TGTGCCAGTAGTGGGCCGGGGGGGCTCGATGGCTACACCTTC.

This clonotype has only a few counts. The chain employs TRBV30 and TRBJ1-6, with 10 nucleotides matching TRBD1. J was trimmed by 7 bases and V by 5 bases; bases with no gene match: 5. Germline CDR1 and CDR2: GTSNPN and SVGIG (reference sequence). This CDR3 spans 14 amino acids. This chain's CDR3 is CAWGMGQGNSPLHF. The CDR3 region has the DNA TGTGCCTGGGGCATGGGACAGGGGAATTCACCCCTCCACTTT.

A few counts support this clonotype. Relative to the germline gene, one junction end is altered; a read error may explain this. V gene TRBV18 combines with J gene TRBJ1-6; 7 bases agree with TRBD1. Germline lookup yields CDR1 KGHSH and CDR2 LQKENI. The CDR3 is 15 amino acids. The CDR3 is CASSPGTEQNSSLHF. The CDR3 bases are TGTGCCAGCTCACCAGGGACAGAACAGAATTCATCCCTCCACTTT.

In the case of this clonotype: This may stem from a read error, because a much larger clone lies one nucleotide away. The chain has TRBV12-3 or TRBV12-4 and TRBJ1-5, with TRBD1 matching 7 bases. This CDR3 region has 13 residues. The CDR3 region has the DNA TGTGCCAGCAGGACAGGGATGGATCAGCACCAGCATTTT. Amino acid sequence: CASRTGMDQHQHF.

The sample holds a few counts of this clonotype. This rearrangement joins TRBV11-1 to TRBJ2-2; the D is unclear. V lost 0 bases, J lost 4 bases, and 9 bases lay in between. Germline CDR1 SGHAT, CDR2 FQDESV (reference sequence). CDR3 length: 15 amino acids. CDR3 residues: CASSLAFLGTGELFF. DNA for the CDR3: TGTGCCAGCAGCTTAGCGTTCTTGGGCACCGGGGAGCTGTTTTTT.

This clonotype was seen ten or more times. The chain recombines TRBV27 with TRBJ2-5; D is unclear. The CDR3 runs to 10 residues. V dropped 8 bases and J dropped 7 bases, with 8 bases sitting between them. Germline V CDR1 and CDR2: MNHEY, SMNVEV (reference sequence). In DNA, the CDR3 is TGTGCCAGCGGCAGTCGGACCCAGTACTTC. This codes for CASGSRTQYF.

Remarks on this clonotype: Mismatch with germline at one junction end may stem from a read error. This chain links TRBV12-3 or TRBV12-4 with TRBJ1-1; tentatively, D is TRBD1 (6 bases). This CDR3 spans 12 amino acids. CDR3 region: CASRGAGAEAFF. CDR3 bases: TGTGCAAGCAGGGGAGCGGGCGCTGAAGCTTTCTTT.

Many counts were recorded for this clonotype. CDR3 nucleotides: TGTGCCAGCTCCCTAGTCCCGGGAGGCAATGAGCAGTTCTTC. It translates to CASSLVPGGNEQFF. The chain recombines TRBV18 with TRBJ2-1; 7 nucleotides align to TRBD2. The germline V gene encodes CDR1 KGHSH and CDR2 LQKENI. This CDR3 is built from 14 residues. With V trimmed by 6 bases and J by 6 bases, 8 bases remained unmatched.

Concerning this clonotype: A far bigger clonotype differs at one base, so this is likely a read error. V usage is TRBV11-3 and J usage is TRBJ2-5, with a possible D match to TRBD1 (5 bases). The V end lost 7 bases, the J end lost 11 bases, and 17 bases lay between the germline ends. The CDR3 totals 12 residues. Germline V CDR1 and CDR2: SGHNT, YENEEA. CDR3 sequence reads: CASTKGYNEQYF. The CDR3 DNA reads TGTGCCAGCACCAAGGGGTACAATGAGCAGTACTTC.

This clonotype was seen repeatedly, ten times or more. The gene calls are TRBV6-9 and TRBJ2-7; D is unclear. V lost 3 bases, J lost 5 bases, and 11 bases lay in between. The CDR3 contains 13 residues. Germline values: CDR1 MNHGY, CDR2 SVAAGI. The CDR3 is CASSYATENEQYF. As DNA, the CDR3 is TGTGCCAGCAGTTACGCTACAGAAAACGAGCAGTACTTC.

The chain carries TRBV15 and TRBJ2-4; D is possibly TRBD2 (6 bases). The V end lost 1 base, the J end lost 6 bases, and 10 bases lay between the germline ends. CDR1 LNHNV and CDR2 YYDKDF come from the germline V gene (reference sequence). The CDR3 totals 14 residues. The CDR3 sequence is CATSRGSEGNIQYF. As DNA, the CDR3 is TGTGCCACCAGCAGAGGATCGGAGGGAAACATTCAGTACTTC.

This clonotype was observed a handful of times. The chain employs TRBV25-1 and TRBJ2-1, with 10 bases lining up with TRBD2. V lost 6 bases, J lost 4 bases, and 3 bases stayed unmatched. This CDR3 contains 14 residues. Germline-derived CDR1 and CDR2 are MGHDK and SYGVNS. CDR3 in amino acids: CASRLAGPYNEQFF. CDR3 nucleotide sequence: TGTGCCAGCAGACTAGCGGGGCCGTACAATGAGCAGTTCTTC.

This clonotype was counted ten times or more. The CDR3 coding sequence is TGCAGTGCTAGAGATGGGGTCGGGGGGGCAACTTACGAGCAGTACTTC. This gives the protein CSARDGVGGATYEQYF. This rearrangement joins TRBV20-1 to TRBJ2-7, with TRBD2 matching 8 bases. CDR3 length: 16 residues. V lost 0 bases to trimming and J lost 4 bases; unmatched junction nucleotides: 11. Germline V gene lookup returns CDR1 DFQATT and CDR2 SNEGSKA (reference sequence).

To note about this clonotype: This could be a read error, since a much larger clone is one nucleotide away. This chain connects TRBV6-7 to TRBJ1-5; 8 nucleotides agree with TRBD1. TRBV6-7 is flagged as an ORF with uncertain function. CDR3 length equals 15 residues. CDR3 DNA: TGTGCCGGCAGTGACAGGGGAGACTTCAATCAGCCCCAGCATTTT. It codes for CAGSDRGDFNQPQHF.

V and J are TRBV4-1 and TRBJ1-4; 11 bases align to TRBD1. The CDR3 extends over 15 amino acids. Germline values: CDR1 MGHRA, CDR2 YSYEKL. Unmatched junction bases numbered 1, after V lost 0 bases and J lost 7 bases. The CDR3 reads CASSQEGTGGEKLFF. The CDR3 DNA sequence: TGCGCCAGCAGCCAAGAAGGGACAGGGGGTGAAAAACTGTTTTTT.